Listed below are T cell receptor beta chains from one sample, sequenced in a study of T-cell memory formation after mild COVID-19. TCRdb itself ran the 5' RACE reads through MiXCR, one entry per CDR3 protein. The sample includes hundreds of thousands of distinct CDR3 sequences, roughly 18% of them seen just once. Sequenced input: PBMCs or a T cell subset sorted from them (not recorded which). The receptors originated from a man younger than 30 who had mild COVID-19 (a few samples of this study predate the infection). Cell type and time point are not known. Both conserved end residues are part of each CDR3.

TRBV7-3,CASSPGTGAEQYF
TRBV7-6,CASSLAPGGQGIDTQYF
TRBV5-1,CASSRDNNQETQYF
TRBV5-1,CASFTGGTDTQYF
TRBV24-1,CATSDSRGTALYEQYF
TRBV5-1,CASSLNDRGVTYEQYF
TRBV6-2/TRBV6-3,CASSPGDYNEQFF
TRBV25-1,CASSAGTHRETQYF
TRBV5-1,CASIGQGSYEQYF
TRBV5-1,CASSEQGANSPLHF
TRBV20-1,CSAREVRAGNTIYF
TRBV5-1,CASSTGLAGARTDTQYF
TRBV6-1,CASSEVSSGSYEQYF
TRBV3-1,CASSPMSRPNTEAFF
TRBV4-2,CASSQVDTNTEAFF